One sample yielded the 26 T cell receptor beta chains listed below, sequenced in a study of OX40 agonist ivuxolimab in advanced cancers. Using immunoSEQ multiplex PCR, the repertoire was profiled, and TCRdb retains in-frame clones only, with some absent. The table records tens of thousands of clones, approximately 79% of them present only once. The sequencing used CD4+ or CD8+ T cells sorted from blood, collected in a trial of the OX40 agonist ivuxolimab. The receptors were sampled from an adult with an advanced solid tumor such as melanoma, head and neck, liver or kidney cancer.

The chain carries TRBV27 and TRBJ2-5; 9 bases agree with TRBD1. The J segment lost 2 bases and the V segment lost 6 bases, leaving 22 bases of the junction unmatched. The CDR3 runs to 20 residues. Germline assignment: CDR1 MNHEY and CDR2 SMNVEV (reference sequence). The CDR3 DNA sequence: TGTGCCAGCAGCGGAATAAGGGACAGGGCGGCCCAAGGGCGGCAAGAGACCCAGTACTTC. Its translation is CASSGIRDRAAQGRQETQYF.

For the CDR3, the DNA is TGTGCCAGCAGCTTAATAGACGTGAACACTGAAGCTTTCTTT. Its protein product is CASSLIDVNTEAFF. The chain uses TRBV7-2 and TRBJ1-1; D is unresolved. Germline assignment: CDR1 SGHTA and CDR2 FQGNSA. V was clipped by 2 bases and J by 0 bases, with 7 bases between them. The CDR3 length is 14 residues.

The chain couples TRBV5-4 to TRBJ2-5; D gene unclear. Germline V gene sequence: CDR1 SGHNT, CDR2 YYREEE (reference sequence). Trimming took off 4 bases at V and 3 bases at J, with 16 bases between the two ends. CDR3 length equals 15 residues. The CDR3 DNA reads TGTGCCAGCAGCCTTACTGGGCAGTCGGAAGAGACCCAGTACTTC. This encodes CASSLTGQSEETQYF.

This clone was counted only a few times. The rearrangement links TRBV27 to TRBJ2-1; 12 bases are a match to TRBD2. Germline CDR1 MNHEY, CDR2 SMNVEV (reference sequence). The CDR3 sequence is 17 residues long. V shed 5 bases and J 3 bases; nucleotides not matched to a gene: 8. The CDR3 spells CASSVRLAGGLYNEQFF. The DNA for the CDR3 is TGTGCCAGCAGTGTACGGCTAGCGGGGGGGCTCTACAATGAGCAGTTCTTC.

DNA for the CDR3: TGTGCCAGCAGCCCTCTAGGCCATAGGGGAAACACCATATATTTT. Translated: CASSPLGHRGNTIYF. V usage is TRBV7-2 and J usage is TRBJ1-3, with no clear D. The V and J ends lost 5 bases and 4 bases respectively, with 15 bases between them. The CDR3 spans 15 residues. Germline CDR1 is SGHTA and CDR2 is FQGNSA.

This chain connects TRBV28 to TRBJ1-2, with D uncertain. The CDR3 totals 14 residues. Looked up from germline, CDR1 is MDHEN and CDR2 is SYDVKM. V lost 4 bases to trimming and J lost 8 bases, with 17 bases between them. The CDR3 nucleotides read TGTGCCAGCAGTTCATCGGGAACCCCGGGGGGCTACACCTTC. Protein: CASSSSGTPGGYTF.

The chain employs TRBV19 and TRBJ1-2, with unresolved D. Between the trimmed V and J ends, which lost 5 bases and 0 bases, there was a span of 13 bases. The CDR3 totals 15 residues. The germline V gene has CDR1 LNHDA and CDR2 SQIVND (reference sequence). The CDR3 protein is CASSLRPSANYGYTF. DNA for the CDR3: TGTGCCAGTAGTCTACGACCGTCAGCTAACTATGGCTACACCTTC.

The chain couples TRBV7-6 to TRBJ2-5; 8 bases are shared with TRBD1. Trimming cost V 3 bases and J 5 bases; bases outside gene matches: 11. The CDR3 contains 16 residues. Germline lookup yields CDR1 SGHVS and CDR2 FNYEAQ. The CDR3 DNA reads TGTGCCAGCAGCTTGCAACCTCAGGGGGCCGGGGAGACCCAGTACTTC. Translating it yields CASSLQPQGAGETQYF.

The chain employs TRBV9 and TRBJ2-1, with D perhaps being TRBD1 or TRBD2 (5 bases each). The V gene lost 4 bases and the J gene lost 10 bases, with 18 bases spanning the gap. This CDR3 is 14 amino acids long. The germline CDR1 and CDR2 sequences are SGDLS and YYNGEE. The CDR3 loop is CASSPGPQPREQFF. Here the CDR3 DNA reads TGTGCCAGCAGCCCGGGACCCCAGCCTAGGGAGCAGTTCTTC.

This chain uses TRBV5-1 with TRBJ2-3; 9 bases are a match to TRBD1. Germline V CDR1 and CDR2: SGHRS, YFSETQ. This CDR3 has 15 amino acids. The J segment lost 4 bases and the V segment lost 4 bases, leaving 7 bases of the junction unmatched. The CDR3 sequence: CASSLGTGTADTQYF. The CDR3 nucleotides read TGCGCCAGCAGCCTCGGGACAGGGACGGCAGATACGCAGTATTTT.

This clone was seen only once. The chain has TRBV9 and TRBJ1-3, with D possibly matching TRBD1 (6 bases). The V and J ends lost 3 bases and 3 bases respectively, with 16 bases between them. CDR3 length equals 16 residues. Looked up from germline, CDR1 is SGDLS and CDR2 is YYNGEE. CDR3 in amino acids: CASSAVDGGLGNTIYF. As DNA, the CDR3 is TGTGCCAGCAGCGCAGTTGACGGGGGGCTTGGAAACACCATATATTTT.

The chain joins TRBV5-1 to TRBJ2-5, with D perhaps TRBD1 (5 bases). V was cut by 5 bases and J by 4 bases, with 18 bases left in between. The CDR3 loop spans 15 amino acids. Germline V gene lookup returns CDR1 SGHRS and CDR2 YFSETQ. CDR3 sequence reads: CASRVGDGVGETQYF. The DNA for the CDR3 is TGCGCCAGCAGGGTAGGGGATGGTGTGGGAGAGACCCAGTACTTC.

CDR3 sequence (DNA): TGTGCCTGGAGTGTCTTTGTGGGGACACTGGGCAATGAGCAGTTCTTC. Translation: CAWSVFVGTLGNEQFF. This sequence joins TRBV30 and TRBJ2-1; perhaps TRBD1 as D (6 bases). The CDR3 is made up of 16 amino acids. Trimming removed 0 bases at V and 6 bases at J, with 18 bases between. Germline lookup yields CDR1 GTSNPN and CDR2 SVGIG (reference sequence).

The chain carries TRBV7-8 and TRBJ2-7; D gene ambiguous. V lost 5 bases to trimming and J lost 2 bases, with 19 bases between them. The germline V gene has CDR1 SGHVS and CDR2 FQNEAQ. The CDR3 loop spans 16 amino acids. The CDR3 region is CASSPSGLREPYEQYV. The DNA for the CDR3 is TGTGCCAGCAGCCCTTCGGGTCTCAGAGAACCCTACGAGCAGTACGTC.

This sequence joins TRBV9 and TRBJ1-3, with D possibly matching TRBD1 (6 bases). The germline gives CDR1 SGDLS, CDR2 YYNGEE. This CDR3 has 15 residues. With 0 bases removed from V and 4 bases from J, the gap between germline ends came to 11 bases. The CDR3 DNA reads TGTGCCAGCAGCGTAGGCACAGGGTTAGGAAACACCATATATTTT. It translates to CASSVGTGLGNTIYF.

The chain recombines TRBV5-5 with TRBJ1-3; D gene ambiguous. The CDR3 covers 14 residues. CDR1 and CDR2 from the germline V gene are SGHKS and YYEKEE (reference sequence). V was trimmed by 0 bases and J by 3 bases, leaving 7 bases between them. The CDR3 nucleotides are TGTGCCAGCAGCTTGGGGGAGATTGGAAACACCATATATTTT. Translation gives CASSLGEIGNTIYF.

The chain links TRBV6-6 to TRBJ1-1; possible D gene TRBD1, 6 bases. Per the germline V gene, CDR1 is MNHNY and CDR2 is SVGAGI (reference sequence). With 8 bases removed from V and 1 base from J, the gap between germline ends came to 11 bases. The CDR3 has 13 amino acids. CDR3 nucleotides: TGTGCCAGCTCCGGGGGCCGGAACACTGAAGCTTTCTTT. It is translated as CASSGGRNTEAFF.

The J gene is TRBJ2-5, the V gene TRBV27; D uncertain. Germline V gene lookup returns CDR1 MNHEY and CDR2 SMNVEV (reference sequence). The CDR3 sequence is 14 residues long. Deletions cut 5 bases from V and 2 bases from J, with 12 bases between. The CDR3 loop is CASSPDLGQETQYF. Here the CDR3 DNA reads TGTGCCAGCAGTCCCGACCTCGGTCAAGAGACCCAGTACTTC.

The V gene is TRBV7-9, the J gene TRBJ2-6, with D possibly being TRBD2 (5 bases). Germline CDR1 is SEHNR and CDR2 is FQNEAQ (reference sequence). The CDR3 spans 19 residues. Trimming left V 2 bases short and J 0 bases short, with 17 bases between. CDR3 in amino acids: CASSLFLEVLSSGANVLTF. CDR3 DNA: TGTGCCAGCAGCTTATTTCTGGAGGTTCTGTCCTCTGGGGCCAACGTCCTGACTTTC.

V gene TRBV4-3 combines with J gene TRBJ1-1; D gene unclear. The length of the CDR3 is 14 residues. V was pared by 0 bases and J by 5 bases, with 10 bases between. Looked up from germline, CDR1 is LGHNA and CDR2 is YSLEER. CDR3 sequence (DNA): TGCGCCAGCAGCCAAGAAGGGTATAATACTGAAGCTTTCTTT. Translating gives CASSQEGYNTEAFF.

The chain employs TRBV14 and TRBJ2-1; a weak D match, TRBD1 (6 bases). This CDR3 spans 14 amino acids. Deletions cut 3 bases from V and 15 bases from J, with 21 bases between. CDR1 and CDR2 from the germline V gene are SGHDN and FVKESK. As DNA, the CDR3 is TGTGCCAGCAGCCAGAAACCCCTGGCGGAGACAGGGTTCTTC. It translates to CASSQKPLAETGFF.

The V gene is TRBV5-6, the J gene TRBJ1-1; 7 bases match TRBD1. V was clipped by 2 bases and J by 9 bases; unmatched bases: 7. The CDR3 has 13 amino acids. The germline CDR1 and CDR2 sequences are SGHDT and YYEEEE. The CDR3 sequence is CASSLATGKKAFF. DNA for the CDR3: TGTGCCAGCAGCTTAGCGACAGGGAAAAAAGCTTTCTTT.

This clone occurred once. The chain employs TRBV4-1 and TRBJ1-5; D not certain. The CDR3 length is 15 residues. Germline V CDR1 and CDR2: MGHRA, YSYEKL. V lost 2 bases and J 4 bases, leaving 12 bases between the germline ends. The CDR3, as DNA: TGCGCCAGCAGCCAACTTCCGGGCCTAAATCAGCCCCAGCATTTT. The encoded protein is CASSQLPGLNQPQHF.

V is TRBV4-1 and J is TRBJ1-2; the D is unclear. Germline loops: CDR1 MGHRA, CDR2 YSYEKL. The CDR3 is 14 residues long. V gave up 0 bases and J gave up 5 bases, with 10 bases separating them. The CDR3 nucleotides read TGCGCCAGCAGCCAAGATACCCCTGGGTATGGCTACACCTTC. Its translation is CASSQDTPGYGYTF.

The table lists this clone with a few counts. Sequence at one end of the junction differs from germline and may be a read error. V is TRBV7-7 and J is TRBJ1-4; D uncertain. The germline V gene has CDR1 SSHAT and CDR2 FNYEAQ (reference sequence). The CDR3 sequence is 13 residues long. CDR3 region: CASSSGWREKLFF. The CDR3, as DNA: TGTGCTAGCAGCTCCGGATGGCGTGAAAAACTGTTTTTT.

The V and J genes are TRBV5-1 and TRBJ2-1; 7 positions match TRBD2. Germline loops: CDR1 SGHRS, CDR2 YFSETQ. CDR3 size: 16 residues. Germline trimming cut 3 bases from V and 5 bases from J; bases unmatched to any gene: 11. CDR3 bases: TGCGCCAGCAGCTCCTCCCCGGTGCGGGGGAACAATGAGCAGTTCTTC. Translating it yields CASSSSPVRGNNEQFF.